The TCR beta chain described here comes from a study of blood T cell repertoires in COVID-19. Study-wide background: Samples taken during acute and convalescent COVID-19 were collected in the United States, Italy and Spain.

This clone came up once. In the original workflow: Scientists estimated how many nucleated cells there were by amplifying reference gene primers. TCRdb's table, derived via immunoSEQ multiplex PCR, lists solely in-frame clones and lacks some. The DNA gave D and trimming, while V, J and clone size come from that table. The sample contains about 180,000 clones, around 85% of which appear only once. The CDR3 consists of 14 residues. V was clipped by 1 base and J by 4 bases, with 8 bases between them. In germline, CDR1 is KGHSH, CDR2 LQKENI. Material for sequencing was peripheral blood. The sequence came from a man between 60 and 75 years old with acute or convalescent COVID-19. The rearrangement uses TRBV18 and TRBJ2-4; tentatively, D is TRBD2 (6 bases). CDR3 region: CASSPLGGKNIQYF. The CDR3, as DNA: TGTGCCAGCTCACCACTGGGGGGAAAAAACATTCAGTACTTC.